The 14 T cell receptor beta chains below come from one sample, sequenced in a study of blood T cell repertoires in COVID-19. Generated by immunoSEQ multiplex PCR, the TCRdb table keeps only in-frame clones and is missing some. The repertoire has approximately 170,000 clones, approximately 79% of them found once; the top ten carry about an eighth. Sequences were obtained from peripheral blood. The receptors come from a woman in her forties or fifties with acute or convalescent COVID-19.

This clone has just one count. This chain links TRBV29-1 with TRBJ2-1; 12 bases match TRBD2. CDR3 length equals 15 residues. CDR1 and CDR2 from the germline V gene are SQVTM and ANQGSEA. The V gene end was trimmed by 4 bases and the J gene end by 7 bases; junction bases not matched to a gene: 8. CDR3 in amino acids: CSVGGTSGWKNEQFF. The CDR3 DNA is TGCAGCGTTGGCGGGACTAGCGGGTGGAAGAATGAGCAGTTCTTC.

The chain is built from TRBV6-2 or TRBV6-3 and TRBJ1-1, with D possibly being TRBD1 (6 bases). Germline values: CDR1 MNHEY, CDR2 SVGEGT. This CDR3 has 15 residues. Trimming left V 5 bases short and J 0 bases short, with 13 bases between. The CDR3 sequence is CASSATGTMNTEAFF. For the CDR3, the DNA is TGTGCCAGCAGTGCCACAGGGACGATGAACACTGAAGCTTTCTTT.

The J gene is TRBJ2-1, the V gene TRBV4-1, with 13 bases identical to TRBD2. The V gene end was trimmed by 2 bases and the J gene end by 0 bases; junction bases not matched to a gene: 10. The V gene's germline CDR1 is MGHRA and CDR2 YSYEKL. The CDR3 runs 20 residues. The CDR3: CASSQSRLAGGSSSYNEQFF. The CDR3 bases are TGCGCCAGCAGCCAATCCCGACTAGCGGGGGGCTCTAGCTCCTACAATGAGCAGTTCTTC.

The chain combines TRBV7-2 with TRBJ2-2; D call uncertain. The V and J ends lost 4 bases and 4 bases respectively, with 7 bases between them. The CDR3 runs to 13 residues. The germline V gene has CDR1 SGHTA and CDR2 FQGNSA. DNA for the CDR3: TGTGCCAGCAGCTACCAGGTCACCGGGGAGCTGTTTTTT. It yields the protein CASSYQVTGELFF. Together with reference TRBV7-2 and TRBJ2-2, the CDR3 gives the full variable domain: GAGVSQSPSNKVTEKGKDVELRCDPISGHTALYWYRQSLGQGLEFLIYFQGNSAPDKSGLPSDRFSAERTGGSVSTLTIQRTQQEDSAVYLCASSYQVTGELFFGEGSRLTVL.

V usage is TRBV14 and J usage is TRBJ2-7, with TRBD1 identical over 10 bases. This CDR3 is 15 amino acids long. Trimming cost V 4 bases and J 0 bases; bases outside gene matches: 3. CDR1 is SGHDN, CDR2 FVKESK, per germline. The CDR3 spells CASSLRDRGSYEQYF. CDR3 bases: TGTGCCAGCAGCCTCCGGGACAGGGGCTCCTACGAGCAGTACTTC.

V and J are TRBV19 and TRBJ2-5; D possibly corresponds to TRBD2 (7 bases). Germline values: CDR1 LNHDA, CDR2 SQIVND (reference sequence). V was shortened by 1 base and J by 5 bases, with 11 bases between the two germline ends. CDR3 length equals 14 residues. The CDR3 DNA reads TGTGCCAGTAGTATAGCGGGGGGCTGGGAGACCCAGTACTTC. This gives the protein CASSIAGGWETQYF.

The V and J genes are TRBV11-2 and TRBJ2-7; the D gene is possibly TRBD1 (5 bases). CDR1 is SGHAT, CDR2 FQNNGV, per germline. V was pared by 5 bases and J by 3 bases, with 14 bases between. The CDR3 consists of 14 residues. CDR3 DNA sequence: TGTGCCAGCAGCGCCCGGTTGGGGCACTACGAGCAGTACTTC. Amino acid sequence: CASSARLGHYEQYF.

The chain employs TRBV24-1 and TRBJ1-2; 8 bases agree with TRBD1. V gave up 4 bases and J gave up 5 bases; unmatched junction bases: 17. Germline CDR1 reads KGHDR; CDR2 reads SFDVKD. The CDR3 covers 18 residues. As DNA, the CDR3 is TGTGCCACCAGTGACTCCCGGACAGGGAAGGGGATCGGGTATGGCTACACCTTC. The encoded protein is CATSDSRTGKGIGYGYTF.

The genes are TRBV7-6 and TRBJ1-1, with 10 bases matching TRBD1. Germline lookup yields CDR1 SGHVS and CDR2 FNYEAQ. Trimming took 5 bases from V and 3 from J; bases not matched to a gene: 12. This CDR3 is 17 amino acids long. The CDR3, as DNA: TGTGCCAGCAGCCCCTCGGGACAGGGGATTAGGGACACTGAAGCTTTCTTT. It codes for CASSPSGQGIRDTEAFF.

The chain carries TRBV30 and TRBJ1-4, with D possibly TRBD1 on 5 matching bases. The CDR3 loop spans 13 amino acids. Between the trimmed V and J ends, which lost 4 bases and 7 bases, there was a span of 13 bases. Germline loops: CDR1 GTSNPN, CDR2 SVGIG (reference sequence). The DNA of the CDR3 is TGTGCCTGGAATGGCGCGGGGGTTGAAAAACTGTTTTTT. It yields the protein CAWNGAGVEKLFF.

The chain recombines TRBV6-2 or TRBV6-3 with TRBJ1-2; unclear D gene. Trimming pared 4 bases from V and 8 bases from J, leaving 20 bases between. The CDR3 has 15 residues. Germline assignment: CDR1 MNHEY and CDR2 SVGEGT. This chain's CDR3 is CASSSRYTGYEGYTF. For the CDR3, the DNA is TGTGCCAGCAGTTCTCGTTATACGGGGTACGAGGGCTACACCTTC.

There are a few counts of this clone. CDR3 sequence: CASSIAGFLETDTQYF. The CDR3 bases are TGTGCCAGTAGTATAGCCGGGTTCCTCGAAACAGATACGCAGTATTTT. The V gene is TRBV19, the J gene TRBJ2-3; unclear D gene. The CDR3 totals 16 residues. The V gene's germline CDR1 is LNHDA and CDR2 SQIVND (reference sequence). Trimming took off 1 base at V and 3 bases at J, with 14 bases between the two ends.

The J gene is TRBJ2-1, the V gene TRBV28, with D maybe TRBD1 (6 bases). The V end lost 6 bases, the J end lost 2 bases, and 17 bases lay between the germline ends. This CDR3 is built from 16 residues. Germline-derived CDR1 and CDR2 are MDHEN and SYDVKM. CDR3 sequence reads: CASSPSGVSTYNEQFF. The CDR3 region has the DNA TGTGCCAGCAGCCCTTCAGGGGTCTCAACCTACAATGAGCAGTTCTTC.

The J gene is TRBJ2-1, the V gene TRBV29-1; D perhaps matches TRBD2 (6 bases). Germline CDR1 reads SQVTM; CDR2 reads ANQGSEA. This CDR3 is 14 amino acids long. The V gene lost 1 base and the J gene lost 12 bases, with 19 bases spanning the gap. The CDR3 DNA is TGCAGCGTTGAAGTGGGCGCGTTGGGGGGTGGGCAGTTCTTC. As protein: CSVEVGALGGGQFF.